This T cell receptor (beta chain) was obtained from a study of siplizumab effects on memory and regulatory T cells. Study conclusions and caveats: The suppressive capacity of proliferating Tregs from siplizumab cultures remained unconfirmed. The apparent diversity of naive T cells exceeded that of memory cells, and naive T cells seemed to make a major contribution to the alloresponse.

In regard to this clone: Its cognate antigen is unknown.

Each sample contributed around 10^5 TCR templates to the assay. Profiling relied on immunoSEQ multiplex PCR, and the TCRdb table lists in-frame clones only, not all of them. The sample gives 110,000 or so clones, about 93% of which show up once; approximately 0.32% is in the top ten. The V end was cut by 6 bases, the J end by 6 bases, with 17 bases between. The CDR3 sequence is 14 residues long. The genes are TRBV23-1 and TRBJ1-2, with D maybe TRBD1 (5 bases). TRBV23-1 qualifies as an ORF whose function is uncertain. The sample taken for sequencing was CD4+ T cells sorted from blood. This sequence was found in a human donor in good health. CDR3 sequence: CASSTSHLGDGYTF. CDR3 nucleotides: TGCGCCAGCAGCACTTCCCATTTGGGGGATGGCTACACCTTC.